This note documents a single T cell receptor (beta chain) sequence. The target antigen is unknown. Assay used: immunoSEQ multiplex PCR; TCRdb lists only in-frame clones, some missing. The top ten hold 20% to 25% of the sample, which has fewer than 15,000 clones, around three quarters seen once. The CDR3 sequence is 16 residues long. V dropped 4 bases and J dropped 7 bases, with 21 bases sitting between them. CDR1 is SGHRS and CDR2 is YFSETQ in the germline V gene. This sample was taken from a study of vaccination effects on CD4 cells after COVID-19. CD4+ T cells specific for antigen were expanded with viral peptide pools by the ViraFEST assay before sequencing. After less than 11 days in culture, the CD4+ T cells were isolated. Convalescent patients had PCR-confirmed SARS-CoV-2 infection between March and December 2020. The cohort was immunized with two doses of either the BNT162b2 or mRNA-1273 vaccine.

This clonotype was obtained from a human donor who had a prior SARS-CoV-2 infection. This specimen was CD4+ T cells from PBMCs cultured with HCoV-NL63 spike peptides, taken after COVID-19 vaccination. The chain links TRBV5-1 to TRBJ2-1, with D perhaps TRBD1 (6 bases). CDR3 DNA sequence: TGCGCCAGCAGCCGCACCCTCAGGGGATCGAGGAATGAGCAGTTCTTC. Protein: CASSRTLRGSRNEQFF.